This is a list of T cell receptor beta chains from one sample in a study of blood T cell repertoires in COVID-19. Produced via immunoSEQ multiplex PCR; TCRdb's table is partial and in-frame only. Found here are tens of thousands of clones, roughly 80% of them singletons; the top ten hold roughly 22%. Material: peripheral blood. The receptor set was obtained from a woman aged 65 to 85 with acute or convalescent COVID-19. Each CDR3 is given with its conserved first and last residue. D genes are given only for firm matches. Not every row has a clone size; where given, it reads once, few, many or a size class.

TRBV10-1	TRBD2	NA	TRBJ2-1	CASSEGGRASNEQFF	TGCGCCAGCAGTGAGGGCGGGAGGGCCTCTAATGAGCAGTTCTTC
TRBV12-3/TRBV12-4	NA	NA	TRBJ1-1	CASSPSGNTEAFF	TGTGCCAGCAGTCCATCAGGGAACACTGAAGCTTTCTTT
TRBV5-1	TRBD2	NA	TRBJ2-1	CASSLYGSGPSSYNEQFF	TGCGCCAGCAGCTTGTACGGTAGCGGGCCGAGCTCCTACAATGAGCAGTTCTTC
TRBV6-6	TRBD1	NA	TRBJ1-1	CASSYTGQGRTEAFF	TGTGCCAGCAGTTACACGGGACAGGGTAGGACTGAAGCTTTCTTT
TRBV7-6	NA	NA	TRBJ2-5	CASSLGYTEGETQYF	TGTGCCAGCAGCTTAGGATACACGGAGGGAGAGACCCAGTACTTC
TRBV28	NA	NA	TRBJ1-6	CASTLPGSPLHF	TGTGCCAGTACACTACCGGGTTCACCCCTCCACTTT
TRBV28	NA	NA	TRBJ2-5	CASSLLTGQGTQYF	TGTGCCAGCAGTTTACTCACAGGTCAAGGGACCCAGTACTTC
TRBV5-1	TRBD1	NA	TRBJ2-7	CASSPGVGGASYEQYF	TGCGCCAGCAGCCCCGGTGTAGGGGGCGCATCCTACGAGCAGTACTTC
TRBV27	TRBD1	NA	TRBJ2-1	CASSLRGQGSGYSSYNEQFF	TGTGCCAGCAGTTTGAGGGGACAGGGGAGCGGGTACTCCTCCTACAATGAGCAGTTCTTC
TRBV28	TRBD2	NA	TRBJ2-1	CASSPSGLAGNNEQFF	TGTGCCAGCAGTCCCTCCGGGCTAGCGGGGAACAATGAGCAGTTCTTC
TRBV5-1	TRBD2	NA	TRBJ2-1	CASSLAGLAGRGEQFF	TGCGCCAGCAGCTTGGCCGGATTAGCGGGACGGGGTGAGCAGTTCTTC
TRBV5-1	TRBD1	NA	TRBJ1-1	CASSSGQANTEAFF	TGCGCCAGCAGCTCCGGACAGGCGAACACTGAAGCTTTCTTT
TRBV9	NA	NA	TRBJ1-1	CASSVVPRGGGGAFF	TGTGCCAGCAGCGTAGTCCCCAGGGGTGGTGGTGGAGCTTTCTTT
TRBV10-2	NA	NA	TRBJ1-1	CASSDRLGGGNTEAFF	TGCGCCAGCAGTGACCGCCTTGGCGGGGGGAACACTGAAGCTTTCTTT
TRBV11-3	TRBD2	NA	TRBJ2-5	CASSLALPLSGIQETQYF	TGTGCCAGCAGCTTAGCCCTTCCTCTTAGCGGGATACAAGAGACCCAGTACTTC
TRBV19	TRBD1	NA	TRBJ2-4	CASSPGGAAKNIQYF	TGTGCCAGTAGCCCAGGGGGCGCCGCCAAAAACATTCAGTACTTC
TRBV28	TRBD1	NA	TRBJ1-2	CASSTGTGVRGYTF	TGTGCCAGCAGTACCGGGACAGGGGTGCGCGGCTACACCTTC
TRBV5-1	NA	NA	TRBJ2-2	CASSLATANTGELFF	TGCGCCAGCAGCTTGGCCACAGCGAACACCGGGGAGCTGTTTTTT
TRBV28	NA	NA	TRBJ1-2	CASSSEKSNYGYTF	TGTGCCAGCAGTTCCGAAAAGAGTAACTATGGCTACACCTTC
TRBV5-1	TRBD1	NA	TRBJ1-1	CASSPGDRNTEAFF	TGCGCCAGCAGCCCAGGGGACAGGAACACTGAAGCTTTCTTT
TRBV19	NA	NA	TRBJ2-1	CASSSVNNEQFF	TGTGCCAGTAGTTCAGTCAACAATGAGCAGTTCTTC
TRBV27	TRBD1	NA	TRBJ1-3	CASSSMTRDRGRERGNTIYF	TGTGCCAGCAGTTCTATGACCCGGGACAGGGGGCGCGAAAGAGGAAACACCATATATTTT
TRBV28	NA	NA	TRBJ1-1	CASSFLRRGRGTEAFF	TGTGCCAGCAGTTTCCTTCGGCGGGGACGTGGCACTGAAGCTTTCTTT
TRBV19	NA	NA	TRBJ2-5	CASMDRLETQYF	TGTGCCAGTATGGACAGACTAGAGACCCAGTACTTC
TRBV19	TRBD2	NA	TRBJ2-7	CASSRGTSGPVYEQYF	TGTGCCAGTAGTAGGGGGACTAGCGGACCCGTCTACGAGCAGTACTTC
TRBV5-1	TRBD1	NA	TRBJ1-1	CASSDTGVPEAFF	TGCGCCAGCAGCGATACAGGGGTACCTGAAGCTTTCTTT
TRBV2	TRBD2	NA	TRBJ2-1	CASTEEAGGIYNEQFF	TGTGCCAGCACCGAAGAAGCGGGAGGGATTTACAATGAGCAGTTCTTC
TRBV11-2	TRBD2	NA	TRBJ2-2	CASSPDGIAGGLGELFF	TGTGCCAGCAGTCCTGATGGGATAGCGGGAGGACTCGGGGAGCTGTTTTTT
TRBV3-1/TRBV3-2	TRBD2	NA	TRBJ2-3	CASSLGTSGRVQYF	TGTGCCAGCAGCCTAGGGACTAGCGGGAGGGTGCAGTATTTT
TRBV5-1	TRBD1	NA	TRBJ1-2	CASSVGTANYGYTF	TGCGCCAGCAGCGTCGGGACAGCTAACTATGGCTACACCTTC
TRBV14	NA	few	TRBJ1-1	CASSQAGMNTEAFF	TGTGCCAGCAGCCAGGCGGGGATGAACACTGAAGCTTTCTTT
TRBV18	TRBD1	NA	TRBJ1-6	CASSPVGTGESPLHF	TGTGCCAGCTCACCAGTCGGGACAGGGGAGTCACCCCTCCACTTT
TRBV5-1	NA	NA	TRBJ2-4	CASSRDTENIQYF	TGCGCCAGCAGCAGGGACACGGAAAACATTCAGTACTTC
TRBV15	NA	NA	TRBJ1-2	CATSRDAGVLRGGYTF	TGTGCCACCAGCAGAGACGCAGGGGTCCTAAGGGGTGGCTACACCTTC
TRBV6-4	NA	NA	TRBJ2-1	CASRGLHNEQFF	TGTGCCAGCAGGGGACTTCACAATGAGCAGTTCTTC
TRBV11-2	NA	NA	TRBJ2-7	CASSFEGVYEQYF	TGTGCCAGCAGCTTTGAAGGGGTTTACGAGCAGTACTTC
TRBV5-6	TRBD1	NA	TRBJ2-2	CASSLVPGQGLELFF	TGTGCCAGCAGCCTAGTCCCGGGACAGGGTTTGGAGCTGTTTTTT
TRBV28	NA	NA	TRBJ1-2	CASSLGRVWGYTF	TGTGCCAGCAGTTTAGGCCGGGTCTGGGGCTACACCTTC
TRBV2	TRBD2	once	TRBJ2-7	CASSQGLAGPLSYEQYF	TGTGCCAGCAGCCAAGGGCTAGCGGGCCCACTTTCCTACGAGCAGTACTTC
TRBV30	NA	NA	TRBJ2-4	CAWSGRVAGALNIQYF	TGTGCCTGGAGTGGTAGGGTCGCAGGGGCCTTAAACATTCAGTACTTC
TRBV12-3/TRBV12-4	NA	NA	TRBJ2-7	CASSVSGEQYF	TGTGCCAGCAGTGTGTCGGGAGAGCAGTACTTC
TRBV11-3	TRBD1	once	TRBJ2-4	CASSLGGQGAKNIQYF	TGTGCCAGCAGCTTAGGCGGACAGGGCGCCAAAAACATTCAGTACTTC
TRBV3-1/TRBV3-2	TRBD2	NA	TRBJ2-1	CASSQVGLAVYNEQFF	TGTGCCAGCAGCCAAGTTGGACTAGCGGTCTACAATGAGCAGTTCTTC
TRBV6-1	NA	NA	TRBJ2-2	CASSENSPGTGELFF	TGTGCCAGCAGTGAAAATAGTCCAGGGACCGGGGAGCTGTTTTTT
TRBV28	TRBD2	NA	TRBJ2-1	CASRRAGTSGYNEQFF	TGTGCCAGCAGACGCGCCGGGACTAGCGGATACAATGAGCAGTTCTTC
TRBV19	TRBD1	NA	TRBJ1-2	CASSIGDRVFYGYTF	TGTGCCAGTAGTATAGGAGACAGGGTATTCTATGGCTACACCTTC
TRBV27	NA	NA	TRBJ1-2	CASSLSRGIVNYGYTF	TGTGCCAGCAGTTTATCAAGGGGCATAGTTAACTATGGCTACACCTTC
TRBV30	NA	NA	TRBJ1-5	CAWSVGVWSNQPQHF	TGTGCCTGGAGTGTAGGGGTTTGGAGCAATCAGCCCCAGCATTTT
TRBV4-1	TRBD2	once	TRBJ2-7	CASSQGLAASYEQYF	TGCGCCAGCAGCCAAGGGCTAGCGGCTTCCTACGAGCAGTACTTC
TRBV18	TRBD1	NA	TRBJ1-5	CASSLGQGGNQPQHF	TGTGCCAGCTCCCTGGGGCAGGGGGGCAATCAGCCCCAGCATTTT
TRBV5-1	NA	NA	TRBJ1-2	CASSLVGRGGYGYTF	TGCGCCAGCAGCTTGGTTGGCAGGGGCGGCTATGGCTACACCTTC
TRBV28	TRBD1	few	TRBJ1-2	CASSGQGASGYTF	TGTGCCAGCAGTGGACAGGGGGCGTCCGGCTACACCTTC
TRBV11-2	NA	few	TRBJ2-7	CASAGGGDEQYF	TGTGCCAGCGCAGGCGGGGGCGACGAGCAGTACTTC
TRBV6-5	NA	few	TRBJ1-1	CASRRLHDEAFF	TGTGCCAGCAGGAGACTTCACGATGAAGCTTTCTTT
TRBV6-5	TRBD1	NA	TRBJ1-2	CASSPRDSLGYTF	TGTGCCAGCAGTCCTCGGGACAGTTTGGGCTACACCTTC